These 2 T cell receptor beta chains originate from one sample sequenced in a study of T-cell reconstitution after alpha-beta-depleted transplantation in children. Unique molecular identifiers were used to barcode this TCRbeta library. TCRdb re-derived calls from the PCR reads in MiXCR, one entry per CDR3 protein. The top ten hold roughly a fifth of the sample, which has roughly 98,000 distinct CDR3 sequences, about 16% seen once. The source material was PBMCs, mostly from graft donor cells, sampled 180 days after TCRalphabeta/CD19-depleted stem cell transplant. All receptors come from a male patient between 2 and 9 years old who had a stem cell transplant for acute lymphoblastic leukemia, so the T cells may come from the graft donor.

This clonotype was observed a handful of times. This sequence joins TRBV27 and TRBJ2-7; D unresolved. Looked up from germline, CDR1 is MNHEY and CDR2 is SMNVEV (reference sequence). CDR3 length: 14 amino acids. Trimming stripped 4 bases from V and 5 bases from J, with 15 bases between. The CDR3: CASSSKEGLDEQYF. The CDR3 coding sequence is TGTGCCAGCAGTTCAAAGGAAGGCCTCGACGAGCAGTACTTC.

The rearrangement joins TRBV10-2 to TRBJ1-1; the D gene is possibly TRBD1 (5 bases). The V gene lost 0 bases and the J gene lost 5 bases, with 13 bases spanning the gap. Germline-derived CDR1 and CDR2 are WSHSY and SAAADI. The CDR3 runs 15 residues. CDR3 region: CASSESGPWGTEAFF. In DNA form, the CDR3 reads TGCGCCAGCAGTGAGTCGGGACCCTGGGGGACTGAAGCTTTCTTT.